These T cell receptor beta chains were read from a single sample in a study of regulatory T cells in long-lasting Graves disease. A single record per CDR3 protein comes from TCRdb applying MiXCR to the multiplex PCR reads. Among 350,000 to 450,000 distinct CDR3 sequences listed, around 16% were seen once. This sample was shared with a second study, whose subject was T cells in Graves' hyperthyroidism and ophthalmopathy.

The sequencing here drew on peripheral blood mononuclear cells (PBMCs), taken at new diagnosis, from a patient treated with antithyroid drugs. The receptors derive from a woman aged 40 to 49 with Graves disease. Both conserved end residues are part of each CDR3. D genes are given only for firm matches. The size entry is marked missing in some rows and otherwise reads once, few, many or a size class.

V gene	clone size	D gene	J gene	CDR3 protein	CDR3 DNA
TRBV20-1	.	.	TRBJ2-7	CSARYGGGRYEQYF	TGCAGTGCTAGATATGGGGGAGGCCGGTACGAGCAGTACTTC
TRBV5-4	few	.	TRBJ1-2	CASTIEQGDYGYTF	TGTGCCAGCACCATCGAACAGGGTGACTATGGCTACACCTTC
TRBV28	.	.	TRBJ2-5	CASSLERQTQYF	TGTGCCAGCAGTTTGGAGCGGCAGACCCAGTACTTC
TRBV5-5	few	TRBD1	TRBJ2-1	CASSLAGGIEQFF	TGTGCCAGCAGCTTGGCAGGGGGTATTGAGCAGTTCTTC
TRBV28	many	.	TRBJ2-3	CASSGPGGTDTQYF	TGTGCCAGCTCGGGCCCGGGGGGCACAGATACGCAGTATTTT
TRBV19	.	.	TRBJ2-1	CASTPPRGRLNEQFF	TGTGCCAGTACCCCTCCTAGAGGTCGGTTAAATGAGCAGTTCTTC
TRBV15	many	.	TRBJ2-1	CATSRSPRRHYNEQFF	TGTGCCACCAGCAGATCCCCCAGGAGACACTACAATGAGCAGTTCTTC
TRBV13	many	.	TRBJ2-7	CASSPPGFDEQYF	TGTGCCAGCAGCCCCCCCGGTTTTGACGAGCAGTACTTC
TRBV11-3	many	.	TRBJ2-7	CASAGWGVDYEQYF	TGTGCCAGCGCGGGGTGGGGTGTTGATTACGAGCAGTACTTC
TRBV6-5	many	TRBD1	TRBJ1-2	CASSYGGTVDSYGYTF	TGTGCCAGCAGTTACGGAGGGACAGTGGACTCCTATGGCTACACCTTC
TRBV16	.	.	TRBJ2-2	CASSQSINTGELFF	TGTGCCAGCAGCCAATCTATAAACACCGGGGAGCTGTTTTTT
TRBV7-6	many	.	TRBJ1-5	CASSPQPGQFYSNQPQHF	TGTGCCAGCAGCCCCCAACCGGGACAATTTTATAGCAATCAGCCCCAGCATTTT
TRBV7-9	.	.	TRBJ2-1	CASSRGWIAFYNEQFF	TGTGCCAGCAGCCGGGGGTGGATAGCCTTTTACAATGAGCAGTTCTTC
TRBV19	few	TRBD2	TRBJ2-7	CASSWARGGYEQYF	TGTGCCAGTAGTTGGGCACGGGGAGGGTACGAGCAGTACTTC
TRBV12-3/TRBV12-4	many	TRBD1	TRBJ2-6	CASRTHRGPSSGANVLTF	TGTGCCAGCAGGACCCACAGGGGGCCCAGCTCTGGGGCCAACGTCCTGACTTTC
TRBV5-8	few	.	TRBJ2-7	CASSTTGDEQYF	TGTGCCAGCAGCACGACAGGAGACGAGCAGTACTTC
TRBV11-2	many	.	TRBJ2-2	CASSLVRQSPGELFF	TGTGCCAGCAGCTTAGTCCGGCAGTCCCCCGGGGAGCTGTTTTTT
TRBV4-1	.	.	TRBJ2-1	CASSQNDWVGNEQFF	TGCGCCAGCAGCCAGAACGACTGGGTAGGGAATGAGCAGTTCTTC
TRBV7-2	many	.	TRBJ2-2	CASSLSGAGELFF	TGTGCCAGCAGCTTATCGGGTGCCGGGGAGCTGTTTTTT
TRBV6-1	few	.	TRBJ1-2	CASSDTGRFGHTF	TGTGCCAGCAGTGATACAGGGCGTTTTGGCCACACCTTC
TRBV5-5	many	TRBD1	TRBJ2-7	CASSLNLGQGTYEQYF	TGTGCCAGCAGCTTAAACCTTGGACAGGGTACCTACGAGCAGTACTTC
TRBV7-9	many	TRBD2	TRBJ2-1	CASSHPAGRAGGAVDEQFF	TGTGCCAGCAGCCACCCTGCTGGTAGAGCGGGAGGGGCGGTGGATGAGCAGTTCTTC
TRBV2	many	TRBD2	TRBJ2-1	CASSPGLAGVNEQFF	TGTGCCAGCAGCCCCGGACTAGCGGGAGTCAATGAGCAGTTCTTC
TRBV5-4	few	TRBD1	TRBJ2-7	CASSFQGAYSYEQYF	TGTGCCAGCAGCTTTCAGGGGGCATACTCCTACGAGCAGTACTTC
TRBV20-1	many	.	TRBJ2-1	CSAMRVDTVYNEQFF	TGCAGTGCTATGAGGGTAGACACAGTGTACAATGAGCAGTTCTTC
TRBV11-2	many	TRBD2	TRBJ2-3	CASTSGRYGDTQYF	TGTGCCAGCACCAGCGGGAGATATGGGGATACGCAGTATTTT
TRBV29-1	many	.	TRBJ2-2	CSVRVSNTGELFF	TGCAGCGTTAGGGTTTCGAACACCGGGGAGCTGTTTTTT
TRBV28	many	.	TRBJ1-4	CASSPATREKLFF	TGTGCCAGCAGTCCTGCAACCAGGGAAAAACTGTTTTTT
TRBV12-3/TRBV12-4	many	TRBD2	TRBJ2-5	CASSVSGRGETQYF	TGTGCCAGCAGCGTGTCAGGGAGGGGAGAGACCCAGTACTTC
TRBV29-1	many	TRBD2	TRBJ2-2	CSVQGGRAGAGELFF	TGCAGCGTTCAAGGCGGTAGGGCGGGAGCCGGGGAGCTGTTTTTT
TRBV28	.	TRBD2	TRBJ2-1	CTSSDGLAGGIEQFF	TGTACCAGCAGTGATGGACTAGCGGGAGGCATTGAGCAGTTCTTC
TRBV19	many	.	TRBJ1-2	CASSIEARGSPSYGYTF	TGTGCCAGTAGTATAGAGGCTCGGGGATCCCCCAGCTATGGCTACACCTTC
TRBV18	.	.	TRBJ1-1	CASSPKGEGAAFF	TGTGCCAGCTCACCGAAAGGGGAAGGGGCCGCTTTCTTT
TRBV14	many	TRBD1	TRBJ1-1	CASSQVTGQTGAFF	TGTGCCAGCAGCCAAGTGACAGGGCAAACGGGAGCTTTCTTT
TRBV20-1	.	.	TRBJ2-1	CSAREEGQGHANEQFF	TGCAGTGCTAGAGAGGAGGGCCAGGGACATGCCAATGAGCAGTTCTTC
TRBV28	many	.	TRBJ1-2	CASTPPGPTDYGYTF	TGTGCCAGCACCCCCCCCGGGCCGACAGACTATGGCTACACCTTC
TRBV29-1	.	TRBD2	TRBJ2-1	CSARGAGASYEQFF	TGCAGCGCCCGAGGAGCGGGAGCTAGCTATGAGCAGTTCTTC
TRBV2	many	.	TRBJ1-5	CASSSGSNQPQHF	TGTGCCAGCAGCTCGGGGAGCAATCAGCCCCAGCATTTT
TRBV3-1	many	TRBD2	TRBJ2-7	CASGGTYEQYF	TGTGCAAGCGGGGGGACCTACGAGCAGTACTTC
TRBV6-1	many	TRBD1	TRBJ2-5	CASSEGQGLQETQYF	TGTGCCAGCAGTGAAGGACAGGGCCTACAAGAGACCCAGTACTTC
TRBV6-2/TRBV6-3	many	.	TRBJ2-7	CASRPPGSLIPYEQYF	TGTGCCAGCAGGCCGCCAGGGTCCCTTATTCCCTACGAGCAGTACTTC
TRBV4-1	once	.	TRBJ2-1	CASSQESSISSSYNEQFF	TGCGCCAGCAGCCAAGAGTCATCTATCTCGAGCTCCTACAATGAGCAGTTCTTC
TRBV11-3	many	.	TRBJ2-1	CASSFSPGQSASEQFF	TGTGCCAGCAGCTTCTCCCCGGGACAATCCGCCAGTGAGCAGTTCTTC
TRBV28	many	TRBD2	TRBJ2-7	CASSFGLAGDREQYF	TGTGCCAGCAGTTTTGGACTAGCGGGAGATCGGGAGCAGTACTTC
TRBV6-1	many	TRBD1	TRBJ2-1	CASSARTGYNEQFF	TGTGCCAGCAGTGCCCGGACAGGTTACAATGAGCAGTTCTTC
TRBV19	.	.	TRBJ1-1	CASSATTGNTEAFF	TGTGCCAGTAGTGCGACGACAGGTAACACTGAAGCTTTCTTT
TRBV10-3	many	TRBD1	TRBJ1-5	CAIAGPGGASNQPQHF	TGTGCCATCGCGGGACCAGGGGGGGCAAGCAATCAGCCCCAGCATTTT
TRBV13	many	TRBD1	TRBJ2-7	CASSRRTGENNEQYF	TGTGCCAGCAGCCGACGGACAGGGGAAAATAACGAGCAGTACTTC
TRBV7-9	many	.	TRBJ2-1	CASSLDTSNEQFF	TGTGCCAGCAGCCTGGACACCTCCAATGAGCAGTTCTTC
TRBV6-1	.	.	TRBJ2-3	CASSDSGTRGTDTQYF	TGTGCCAGCAGTGACTCCGGTACTAGAGGTACAGATACGCAGTATTTT
TRBV12-3/TRBV12-4	many	.	TRBJ2-1	CASSLGGGTYNEQFF	TGTGCCAGCAGCTTGGGTGGGGGAACCTACAATGAGCAGTTCTTC
TRBV24-1	many	TRBD1	TRBJ2-5	CATSDGEAGGWKTQYF	TGTGCCACCAGTGATGGCGAGGCAGGGGGCTGGAAGACCCAGTACTTC
TRBV7-2	few	.	TRBJ2-1	CASSLGTGIPYNEQFF	TGTGCCAGCAGCTTAGGAACAGGGATCCCCTACAATGAGCAGTTCTTC
TRBV12-3/TRBV12-4	many	TRBD1	TRBJ2-5	CASRYDRGTYQETQYF	TGTGCCAGCAGATACGACAGGGGGACGTACCAAGAGACCCAGTACTTC
TRBV7-2	many	.	TRBJ2-7	CASSPSLGGMPYEQYF	TGTGCCAGCAGCCCCTCCCTCGGGGGTATGCCCTACGAGCAGTACTTC
TRBV12-3/TRBV12-4	few	.	TRBJ2-3	CASSSPSANTDTQYF	TGTGCCAGCAGCTCCCCTAGCGCCAACACAGATACGCAGTATTTT
TRBV19	few	.	TRBJ1-3	CASRPELRAGNTIYF	TGTGCCAGTAGACCTGAACTCAGGGCTGGAAACACCATATATTTT
TRBV6-1	many	TRBD1	TRBJ1-3	CASRQTGSGNTIYF	TGTGCCAGCAGACAGACAGGGAGTGGAAACACCATATATTTT
TRBV7-3	many	.	TRBJ2-3	CASSLTGSTDTQYF	TGTGCCAGCAGCCTAACCGGGAGCACAGATACGCAGTATTTT